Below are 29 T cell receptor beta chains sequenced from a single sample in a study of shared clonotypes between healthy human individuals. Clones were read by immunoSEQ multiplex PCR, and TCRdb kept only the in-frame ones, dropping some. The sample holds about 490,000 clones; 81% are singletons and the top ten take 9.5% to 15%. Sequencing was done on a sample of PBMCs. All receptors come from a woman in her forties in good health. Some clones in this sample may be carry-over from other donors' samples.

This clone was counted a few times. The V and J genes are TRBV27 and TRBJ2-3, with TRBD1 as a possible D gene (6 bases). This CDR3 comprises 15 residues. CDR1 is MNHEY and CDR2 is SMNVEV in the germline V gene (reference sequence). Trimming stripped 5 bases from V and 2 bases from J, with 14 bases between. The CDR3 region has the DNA TGTGCCAGCAGTACCCGCAGGGGATACACAGATACGCAGTATTTT. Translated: CASSTRRGYTDTQYF.

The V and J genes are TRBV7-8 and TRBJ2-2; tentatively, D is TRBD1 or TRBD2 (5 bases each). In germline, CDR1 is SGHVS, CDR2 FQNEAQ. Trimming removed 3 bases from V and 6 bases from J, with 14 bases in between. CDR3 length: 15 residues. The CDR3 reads CASSFGTAMPGELFF. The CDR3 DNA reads TGTGCCAGCAGCTTTGGGACCGCAATGCCCGGGGAGCTGTTTTTT.

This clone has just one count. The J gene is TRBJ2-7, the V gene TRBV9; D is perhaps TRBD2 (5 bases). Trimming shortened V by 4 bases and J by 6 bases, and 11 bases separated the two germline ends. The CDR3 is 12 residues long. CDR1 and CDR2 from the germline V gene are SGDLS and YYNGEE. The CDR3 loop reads CASSRFEGEQYF. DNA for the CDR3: TGTGCCAGCAGCCGTTTCGAGGGCGAGCAGTACTTC.

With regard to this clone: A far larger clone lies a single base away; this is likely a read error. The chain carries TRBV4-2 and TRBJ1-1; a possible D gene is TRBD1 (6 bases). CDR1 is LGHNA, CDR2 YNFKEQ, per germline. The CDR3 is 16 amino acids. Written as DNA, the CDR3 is TGTGCCAGCAGCCAAGGGGACACTCACACCAACACTGTAGCTTTCTTT. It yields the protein CASSQGDTHTNTVAFF.

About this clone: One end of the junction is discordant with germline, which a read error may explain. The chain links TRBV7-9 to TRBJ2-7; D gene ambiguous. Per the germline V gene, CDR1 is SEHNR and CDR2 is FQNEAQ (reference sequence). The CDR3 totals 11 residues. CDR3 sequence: CASSLGLSQHF. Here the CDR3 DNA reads TGTGCCAGCAGCTTAGGTCTCAGCCAGCACTTC.

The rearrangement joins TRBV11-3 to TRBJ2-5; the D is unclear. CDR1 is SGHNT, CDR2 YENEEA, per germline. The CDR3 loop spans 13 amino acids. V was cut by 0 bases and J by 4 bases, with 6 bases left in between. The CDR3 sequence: CASSLEARETQYF. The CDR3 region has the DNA TGTGCCAGCAGCTTAGAAGCCCGAGAGACCCAGTACTTC.

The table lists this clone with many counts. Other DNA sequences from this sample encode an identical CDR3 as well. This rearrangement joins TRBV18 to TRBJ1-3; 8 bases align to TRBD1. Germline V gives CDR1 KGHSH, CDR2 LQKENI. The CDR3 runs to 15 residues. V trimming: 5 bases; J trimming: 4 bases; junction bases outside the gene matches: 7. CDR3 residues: CASSYGQGKGNTIYF. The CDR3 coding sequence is TGTGCCAGCTCATATGGACAGGGAAAAGGAAACACCATATATTTT.

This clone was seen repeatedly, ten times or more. The DNA for the CDR3 is TGCAGCGTGAGGACAGGGTCCGATCAGCCCCAGCATTTT. The encoded protein is CSVRTGSDQPQHF. V gene TRBV29-1 combines with J gene TRBJ1-5; 8 nucleotides agree with TRBD1. Germline CDR1 is SQVTM and CDR2 is ANQGSEA. CDR3 length: 13 residues. V trimming: 6 bases; J trimming: 5 bases; junction bases outside the gene matches: 6.

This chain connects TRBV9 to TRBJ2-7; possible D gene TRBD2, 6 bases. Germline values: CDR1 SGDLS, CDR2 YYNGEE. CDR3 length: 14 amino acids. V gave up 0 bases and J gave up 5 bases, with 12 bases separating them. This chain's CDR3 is CASSVGGVRDEQYF. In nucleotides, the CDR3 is TGTGCCAGCAGCGTAGGGGGGGTGAGGGACGAGCAGTACTTC.

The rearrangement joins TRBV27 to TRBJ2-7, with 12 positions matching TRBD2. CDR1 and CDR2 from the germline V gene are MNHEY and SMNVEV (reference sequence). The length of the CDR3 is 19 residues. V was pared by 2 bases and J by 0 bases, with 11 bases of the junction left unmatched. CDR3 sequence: CASSLRWLAGGVISYEQYF. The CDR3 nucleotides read TGTGCCAGCAGTTTACGGTGGCTAGCGGGAGGGGTGATCTCCTACGAGCAGTACTTC.

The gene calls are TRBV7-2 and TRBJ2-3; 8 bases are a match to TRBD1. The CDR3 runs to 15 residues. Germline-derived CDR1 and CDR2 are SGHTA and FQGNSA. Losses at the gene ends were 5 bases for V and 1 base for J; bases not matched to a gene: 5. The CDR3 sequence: CASSVDRVGTDTQYF. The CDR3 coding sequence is TGTGCCAGCAGCGTGGACAGGGTAGGCACAGATACGCAGTATTTT.

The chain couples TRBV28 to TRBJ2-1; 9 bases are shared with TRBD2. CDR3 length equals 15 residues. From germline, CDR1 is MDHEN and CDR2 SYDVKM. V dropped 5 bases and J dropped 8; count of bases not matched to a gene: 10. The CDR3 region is CASSPNSGSGHEQFF. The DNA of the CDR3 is TGTGCCAGCAGTCCTAATAGCGGGAGCGGCCATGAGCAGTTCTTC.

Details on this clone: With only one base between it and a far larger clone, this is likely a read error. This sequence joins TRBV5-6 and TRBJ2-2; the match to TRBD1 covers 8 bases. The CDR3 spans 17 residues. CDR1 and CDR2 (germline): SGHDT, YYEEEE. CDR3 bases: TGTGCCAGCAGATTGGCCGGGGAGCAGGGGGCCACCGGGGAGCTGTTTTTT. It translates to CASRLAGEQGATGELFF.

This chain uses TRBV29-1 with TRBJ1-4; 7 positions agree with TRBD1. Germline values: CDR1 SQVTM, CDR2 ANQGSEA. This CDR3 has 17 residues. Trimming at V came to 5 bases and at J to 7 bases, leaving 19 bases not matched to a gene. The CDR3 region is CSVTGILVDRSLEKLFF. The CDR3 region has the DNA TGCAGCGTTACGGGAATTTTAGTGGACAGGAGCCTTGAAAAACTGTTTTTT.

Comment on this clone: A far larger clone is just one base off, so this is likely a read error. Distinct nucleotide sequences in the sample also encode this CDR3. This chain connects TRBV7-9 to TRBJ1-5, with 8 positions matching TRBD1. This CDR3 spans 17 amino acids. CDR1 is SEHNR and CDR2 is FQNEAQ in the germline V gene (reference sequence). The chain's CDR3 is CASSFYLGQGGYQPQHF. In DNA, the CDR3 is TGTGCTAGCAGCTTCTACCTAGGACAGGGTGGCTATCAGCCCCAGCATTTT.

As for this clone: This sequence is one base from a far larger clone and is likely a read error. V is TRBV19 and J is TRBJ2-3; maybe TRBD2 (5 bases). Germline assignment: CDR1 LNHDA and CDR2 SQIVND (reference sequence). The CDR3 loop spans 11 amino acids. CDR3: CASTERSTQCF. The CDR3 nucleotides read TGTGCCAGTACAGAGCGGTCTACGCAGTGTTTT.

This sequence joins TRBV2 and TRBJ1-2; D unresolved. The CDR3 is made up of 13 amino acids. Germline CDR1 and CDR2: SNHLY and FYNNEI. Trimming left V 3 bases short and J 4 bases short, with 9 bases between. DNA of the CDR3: TGTGCCAGCAGTGATGACACTCTCTATGGCTACACCTTC. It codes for CASSDDTLYGYTF.

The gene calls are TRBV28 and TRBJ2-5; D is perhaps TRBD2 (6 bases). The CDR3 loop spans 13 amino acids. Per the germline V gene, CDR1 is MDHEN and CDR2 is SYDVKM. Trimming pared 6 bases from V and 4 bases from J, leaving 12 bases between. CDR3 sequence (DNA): TGTGCCAGCAGACCCGGGGGTCCAGAGACCCAGTACTTC. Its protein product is CASRPGGPETQYF.

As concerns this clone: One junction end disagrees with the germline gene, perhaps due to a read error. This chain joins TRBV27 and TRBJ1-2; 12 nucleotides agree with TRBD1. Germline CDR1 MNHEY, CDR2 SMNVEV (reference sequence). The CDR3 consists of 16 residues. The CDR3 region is CTSGLGTGGAVGGYTF. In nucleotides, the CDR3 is TGTACCAGCGGTTTAGGGACAGGGGGCGCAGTAGGGGGCTACACCTTC.

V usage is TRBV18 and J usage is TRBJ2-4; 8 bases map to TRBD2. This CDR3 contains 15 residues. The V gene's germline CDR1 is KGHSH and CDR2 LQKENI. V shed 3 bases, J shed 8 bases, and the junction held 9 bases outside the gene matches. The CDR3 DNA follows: TGTGCCAGCTCACCGGCGGGGGGCCGATCAGACATTCAGTACTTC. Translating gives CASSPAGGRSDIQYF.

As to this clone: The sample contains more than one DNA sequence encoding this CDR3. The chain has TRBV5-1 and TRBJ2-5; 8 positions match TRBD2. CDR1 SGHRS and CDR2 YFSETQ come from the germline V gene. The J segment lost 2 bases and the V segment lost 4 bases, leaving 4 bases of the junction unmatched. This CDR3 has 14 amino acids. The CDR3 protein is CASSPTSGQETQYF. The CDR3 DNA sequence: TGCGCCAGCAGCCCAACTAGCGGACAAGAGACCCAGTACTTC.

The CDR3 DNA reads as TGTGCCAGCAGCTTAGCTGGCGGGTTCGTCGAGCAGTACTTC. This encodes CASSLAGGFVEQYF. The V gene is TRBV7-9, the J gene TRBJ2-7, with D possibly TRBD2 on 5 matching bases. CDR1 and CDR2 from the germline V gene are SEHNR and FQNEAQ (reference sequence). Trimming stripped 0 bases from V and 6 bases from J, with 12 bases between. The length of the CDR3 is 14 residues.

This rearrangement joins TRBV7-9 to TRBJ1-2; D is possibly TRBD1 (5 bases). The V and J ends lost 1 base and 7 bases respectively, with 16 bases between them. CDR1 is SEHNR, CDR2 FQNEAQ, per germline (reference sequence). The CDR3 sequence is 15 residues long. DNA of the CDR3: TGTGCCAGCAGCTTAGTGGGCAGGGAAGCCATTGGCTACACCTTC. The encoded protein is CASSLVGREAIGYTF.

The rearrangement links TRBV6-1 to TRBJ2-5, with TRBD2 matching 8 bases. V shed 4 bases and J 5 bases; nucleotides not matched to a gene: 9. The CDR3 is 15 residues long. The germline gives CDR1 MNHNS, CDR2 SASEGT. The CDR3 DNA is TGTGCCAGCAGTGTCCTCGGACTAGCAGGGGAGACCCAGTACTTC. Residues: CASSVLGLAGETQYF.

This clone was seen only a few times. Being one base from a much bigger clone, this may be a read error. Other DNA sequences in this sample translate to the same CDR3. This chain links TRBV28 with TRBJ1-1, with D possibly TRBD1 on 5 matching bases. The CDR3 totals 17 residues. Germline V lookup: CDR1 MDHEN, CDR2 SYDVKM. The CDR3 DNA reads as TGTGCTAGCAGTTCGAACTGGATAGGGGTGGCGAACACTGAAGCTTTCTTT. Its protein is CASSSNWIGVANTEAFF.

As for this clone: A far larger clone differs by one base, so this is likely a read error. CDR3 DNA: TGTGCCAGCAGTGATACAGGAGGGGTTCAAGCTTTCTTT. As protein: CASSDTGGVQAFF. The chain is built from TRBV28 and TRBJ1-1; D perhaps matches TRBD1 (5 bases). V shed 5 bases and J shed 9 bases, with 16 bases lying between them. CDR1 is MDHEN and CDR2 is SYDVKM in the germline V gene. The CDR3 is made up of 13 amino acids.

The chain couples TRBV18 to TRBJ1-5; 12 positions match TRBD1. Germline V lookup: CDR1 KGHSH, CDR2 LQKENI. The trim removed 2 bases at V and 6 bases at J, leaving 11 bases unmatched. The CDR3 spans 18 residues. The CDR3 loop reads CASSPAVGGTGGFQPQHF. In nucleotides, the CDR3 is TGTGCCAGCTCACCAGCAGTCGGGGGGACAGGGGGCTTTCAGCCCCAGCATTTT.

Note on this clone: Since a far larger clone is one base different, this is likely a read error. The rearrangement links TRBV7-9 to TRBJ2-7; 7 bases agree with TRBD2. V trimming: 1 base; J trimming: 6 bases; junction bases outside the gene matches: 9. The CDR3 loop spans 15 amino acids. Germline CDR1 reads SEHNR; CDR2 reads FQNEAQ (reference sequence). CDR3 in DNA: TGTGCCAGCAGCTTAGGCGGGGGATCGCTCGGCGAGCAGTACTTC. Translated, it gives CASSLGGGSLGEQYF.

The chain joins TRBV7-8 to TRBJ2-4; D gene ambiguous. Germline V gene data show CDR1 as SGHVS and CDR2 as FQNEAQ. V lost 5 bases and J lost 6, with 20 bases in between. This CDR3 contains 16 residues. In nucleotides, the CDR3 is TGTGCCAGCAGCCCCCGACTCCCCTGGTTCCGAAACATTCAGTACTTC. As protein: CASSPRLPWFRNIQYF.